A single sample gave rise to the 15 T cell receptor beta chains below, sequenced in a study of T cell responses to AZD1222 COVID-19 vaccine. Profiled with immunoSEQ multiplex PCR; TCRdb holds only in-frame clones, not every one. The sample lists more than 100,000 clones, roughly 85% occurring once. Material: peripheral blood, obtained 28 days after the second dose of the MenACWY control vaccine. These TCRs come from an adult who received the MenACWY meningococcal vaccine as a control.

This sequence joins TRBV5-1 and TRBJ2-3, with 14 bases fitting TRBD2. The J segment lost 8 bases and the V segment lost 4 bases, leaving 15 bases of the junction unmatched. The length of the CDR3 is 18 residues. The germline gives CDR1 SGHRS, CDR2 YFSETQ. The CDR3 reads CASSPGTSGGLLVGTQYF. Here the CDR3 DNA reads TGCGCCAGCAGCCCCGGGACTAGCGGGGGTTTATTGGTGGGTACGCAGTATTTT.

V usage is TRBV6-5 and J usage is TRBJ2-1, with no clear D. V was trimmed by 5 bases and J by 7 bases, leaving 15 bases between them. CDR3 length: 14 residues. Per the germline V gene, CDR1 is MNHEY and CDR2 is SVGAGI. CDR3 sequence: CASSTPRSSNEQFF. As DNA, the CDR3 is TGTGCCAGCAGTACACCGAGGAGTTCAAATGAGCAGTTCTTC.

The chain carries TRBV7-2 and TRBJ2-3, with a tentative D call TRBD2 (7 bases). Germline assignment: CDR1 SGHTA and CDR2 FQGNSA. Trimming took 8 bases from V and 3 from J, leaving 15 bases between them. The CDR3 extends over 14 amino acids. CDR3 nucleotide sequence: TGTGCCAGCTCGATAGGGGGGGCGACAGATACGCAGTATTTT. It codes for CASSIGGATDTQYF.

The J gene is TRBJ1-5, the V gene TRBV6-5, with 10 positions matching TRBD1. The CDR3 consists of 15 residues. The junction had 10 bases not matched to a gene; V was cut back by 7 bases and J by 7 bases. The germline V gene has CDR1 MNHEY and CDR2 SVGAGI. The chain's CDR3 is CASTLGQGVSQPQHF. DNA of the CDR3: TGTGCCAGCACCCTAGGACAGGGGGTTAGCCAGCCCCAGCATTTT.

The rearrangement joins TRBV6-5 to TRBJ2-7, with TRBD2 matching over 9 bases. Trimming at V came to 10 bases and at J to 1 base, leaving 5 bases not matched to a gene. The germline CDR1 and CDR2 sequences are MNHEY and SVGAGI. CDR3 length: 13 residues. As DNA, the CDR3 is TGTGCCACCCAGACTAGCGGATCCTACGAGCAGTACGTC. Translating it yields CATQTSGSYEQYV.

The chain combines TRBV7-9 with TRBJ1-5, with D possibly TRBD1 on 5 matching bases. The CDR3 loop spans 14 amino acids. Trimming took 5 bases from V and 3 from J, leaving 11 bases between them. Germline V gives CDR1 SEHNR, CDR2 FQNEAQ (reference sequence). CDR3 DNA sequence: TGTGCCAGCAGCCTTGACAGCAACAATCAGCCCCAGCATTTT. Residues: CASSLDSNNQPQHF. Full variable domain (missing parts from reference TRBV7-9 and TRBJ1-5): DTGVSQNPRHKITKRGQNVTFRCDPISEHNRLYWYRQTLGQGPEFLTYFQNEAQLEKSRLLSDRFSAERPKGSFSTLEIQRTEQGDSAMYLCASSLDSNNQPQHFGDGTRLSIL.

This clone is a singleton in its sample. The chain joins TRBV5-6 to TRBJ2-1; no definite D call. V was clipped by 3 bases and J by 2 bases, with 15 bases between them. The length of the CDR3 is 16 residues. Germline V gene sequence: CDR1 SGHDT, CDR2 YYEEEE. CDR3 in DNA: TGTGCCAGCAGCTGGGCGGCATCCAATACCTACAATGAGCAGTTCTTC. Translating gives CASSWAASNTYNEQFF.

The V and J genes are TRBV9 and TRBJ2-1, with D unclear. The germline V and J ends were trimmed by 4 bases and 6 bases, with 8 bases remaining between them. This CDR3 comprises 12 residues. Germline CDR1 SGDLS, CDR2 YYNGEE. CDR3 in amino acids: CASSPTPNEQFF. CDR3 sequence (DNA): TGTGCCAGCAGCCCCACACCCAATGAGCAGTTCTTC.

The CDR3 bases are TGCGCCAGCAGCTTGGAAGGGTATAATTCACCCCTCCACTTT. Translation: CASSLEGYNSPLHF. The chain recombines TRBV5-1 with TRBJ1-6; D call uncertain. The V end was cut by 0 bases, the J end by 4 bases, with 5 bases between. In germline, CDR1 is SGHRS, CDR2 YFSETQ. The CDR3 is 14 amino acids.

V usage is TRBV2 and J usage is TRBJ2-2; no clear D. V gave up 2 bases and J gave up 2 bases, with 12 bases separating them. The CDR3 covers 16 residues. CDR1 is SNHLY, CDR2 FYNNEI, per germline. CDR3 in DNA: TGTGCCAGCAGTGAATGGGGTCCAGGAAACACCGGGGAGCTGTTTTTT. Translated: CASSEWGPGNTGELFF.

V is TRBV3-1 (or the pseudogene TRBV3-2) and J is TRBJ2-7, with D uncertain. This CDR3 has 13 residues. Germline V gene lookup returns CDR1 LGHDT and CDR2 YNNKEL (reference sequence). Trimming cost V 5 bases and J 5 bases, with 13 bases left between them. CDR3 sequence reads: CASSTFNGNEQYF. The CDR3 DNA reads as TGTGCCAGCAGCACCTTTAACGGAAACGAGCAGTACTTC.

The chain recombines TRBV21-1 with TRBJ1-2. TRBV21-1 corresponds to a pseudogene. The CDR3 has 12 residues. DNA for the CDR3: TGTGCCAGCAGCACGCACGGGTGCGGCTACACCTTC. This translates into CASSTHGCGYTF.

The rearrangement joins TRBV2 to TRBJ1-5; weak D call: TRBD1 (5 bases). The CDR3 consists of 14 residues. Trimming pared 3 bases from V and 4 bases from J, leaving 10 bases between. The germline gives CDR1 SNHLY, CDR2 FYNNEI. The CDR3: CASSDRVGNQPQHF. CDR3 DNA sequence: TGTGCCAGCAGTGACAGGGTGGGGAATCAGCCCCAGCATTTT.

J is TRBJ2-1 and V is TRBV19; the match to TRBD2 covers 14 bases. This CDR3 is built from 18 residues. J lost 8 bases, V lost 5 bases, and 14 bases had no gene match. Germline V gene lookup returns CDR1 LNHDA and CDR2 SQIVND (reference sequence). CDR3 sequence reads: CASSSSWGLAGARDEQFF. CDR3 coding DNA: TGTGCCAGTAGTTCTAGTTGGGGACTAGCGGGGGCCAGGGATGAGCAGTTCTTC. Filled out from reference TRBV19 and TRBJ2-1, the complete variable domain reads DGGITQSPKYLFRKEGQNVTLSCEQNLNHDAMYWYRQDPGQGLRLIYYSQIVNDFQKGDIAEGYSVSREKKESFPLTVTSAQKNPTAFYLCASSSSWGLAGARDEQFFGPGTRLTVL.

The chain recombines TRBV6-1 with TRBJ2-7; D is unresolved. This CDR3 contains 11 residues. V lost 2 bases, J lost 4 bases, and 3 bases lay in between. CDR1 is MNHNS and CDR2 is SASEGT in the germline V gene. This CDR3 is CASSERYEQYV. CDR3 coding DNA: TGTGCCAGCAGTGAAAGATACGAGCAGTACGTC.